The sequence of this TCR beta chain was determined in a study of blood T cell repertoires in COVID-19. The CDR3 runs 13 residues. Between the trimmed V and J ends, which lost 1 base and 0 bases, there was a span of 4 bases. The germline gives CDR1 LGHDT, CDR2 YNNKEL (reference sequence). Profiled with immunoSEQ multiplex PCR; TCRdb holds only in-frame clones, not every one. Of 120,000 to 150,000 clones listed, 85% were seen once; the top ten hold 2.5% to 3%. The chain links TRBV3-1 (or the pseudogene TRBV3-2) to TRBJ2-7; D is unclear. The receptor was isolated from a woman aged 40 to 50 with active or convalescent COVID-19. Sequenced: peripheral blood. CDR3 bases: TGTGCCAGCAGCCAAGGCAGCTCCTACGAGCAGTACTTC. Amino acid sequence: CASSQGSSYEQYF.